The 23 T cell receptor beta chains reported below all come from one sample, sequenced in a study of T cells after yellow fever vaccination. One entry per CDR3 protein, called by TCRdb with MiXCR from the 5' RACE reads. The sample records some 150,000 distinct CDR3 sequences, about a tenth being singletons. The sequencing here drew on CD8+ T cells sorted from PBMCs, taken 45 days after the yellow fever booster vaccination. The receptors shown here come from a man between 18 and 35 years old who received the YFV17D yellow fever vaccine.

The CDR3 nucleotides read TGTGCCAGCAGCTTAGGGACTGCCGTCGGGGAGCTGTTTTTT. Amino acids: CASSLGTAVGELFF. The gene calls are TRBV7-9 and TRBJ2-2; D is possibly TRBD2 (5 bases). The CDR3 has 14 amino acids. Trimming stripped 1 base from V and 7 bases from J, with 10 bases between. Germline CDR1 reads SEHNR; CDR2 reads FQNEAQ (reference sequence).

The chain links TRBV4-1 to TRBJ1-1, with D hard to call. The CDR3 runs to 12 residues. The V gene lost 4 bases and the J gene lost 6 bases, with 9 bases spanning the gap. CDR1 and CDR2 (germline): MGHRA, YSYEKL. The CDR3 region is CASSPSGAEAFF. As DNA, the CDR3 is TGCGCCAGCAGCCCGAGCGGGGCTGAAGCTTTCTTT.

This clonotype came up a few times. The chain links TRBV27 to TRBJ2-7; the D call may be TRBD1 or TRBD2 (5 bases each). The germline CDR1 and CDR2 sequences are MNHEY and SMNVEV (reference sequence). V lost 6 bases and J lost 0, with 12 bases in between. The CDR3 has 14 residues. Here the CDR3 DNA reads TGTGCCAGCAGCCCGGGGCTCGTCTCCTACGAGCAGTACTTC. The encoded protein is CASSPGLVSYEQYF.

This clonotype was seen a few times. CDR3 nucleotide sequence: TGTGCCAGCTCCCCCGACAGGGGGCTACGGGAGCAGTACTTC. As protein: CASSPDRGLREQYF. The chain uses TRBV18 and TRBJ2-7, with 10 bases identical to TRBD1. The CDR3 spans 14 residues. CDR1 and CDR2 from the germline V gene are KGHSH and LQKENI. Trimming took 6 bases from V and 7 from J; bases not matched to a gene: 9.

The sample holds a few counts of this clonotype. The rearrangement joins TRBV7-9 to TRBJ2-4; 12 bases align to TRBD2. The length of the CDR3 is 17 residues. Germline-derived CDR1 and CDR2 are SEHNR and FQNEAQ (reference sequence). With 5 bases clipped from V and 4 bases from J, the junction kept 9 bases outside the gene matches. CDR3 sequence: CASSPRTSGTQKNIQYF. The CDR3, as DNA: TGTGCCAGCAGCCCCAGGACTAGCGGGACACAGAAAAACATTCAGTACTTC.

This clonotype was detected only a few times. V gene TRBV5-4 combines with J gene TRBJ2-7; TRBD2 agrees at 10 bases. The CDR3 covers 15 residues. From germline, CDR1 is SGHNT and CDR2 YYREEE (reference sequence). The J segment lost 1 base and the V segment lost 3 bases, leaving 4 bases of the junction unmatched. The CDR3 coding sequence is TGTGCCAGCAGCTCCGAACTAGCGGGGTCCTACGAGCAGTACTTC. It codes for CASSSELAGSYEQYF.

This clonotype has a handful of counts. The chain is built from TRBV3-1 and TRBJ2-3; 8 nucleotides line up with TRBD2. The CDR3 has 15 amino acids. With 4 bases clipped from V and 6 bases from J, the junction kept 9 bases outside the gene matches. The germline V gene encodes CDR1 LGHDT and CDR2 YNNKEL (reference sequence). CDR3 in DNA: TGTGCCAGCAGCCCCGGACTAGCTGGGCTCGATACGCAGTATTTT. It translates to CASSPGLAGLDTQYF.

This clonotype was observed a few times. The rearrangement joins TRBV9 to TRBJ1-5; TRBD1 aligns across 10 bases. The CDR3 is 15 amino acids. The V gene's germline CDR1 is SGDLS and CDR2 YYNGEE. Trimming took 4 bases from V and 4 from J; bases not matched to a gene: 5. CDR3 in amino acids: CASSTGTGANQPQHF. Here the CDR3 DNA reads TGTGCCAGCAGCACGGGGACAGGGGCTAATCAGCCCCAGCATTTT.

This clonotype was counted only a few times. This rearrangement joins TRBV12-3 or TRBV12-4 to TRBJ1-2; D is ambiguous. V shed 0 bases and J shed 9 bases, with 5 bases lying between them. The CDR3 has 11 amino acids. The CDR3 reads CASSLAQSYTF. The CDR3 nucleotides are TGTGCCAGCAGTTTAGCCCAAAGCTACACCTTC.

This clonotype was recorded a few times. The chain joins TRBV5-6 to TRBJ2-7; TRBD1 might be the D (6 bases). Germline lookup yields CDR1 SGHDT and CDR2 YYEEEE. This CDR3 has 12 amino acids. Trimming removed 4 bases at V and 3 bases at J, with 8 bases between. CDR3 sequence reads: CASSAQGYEQYV. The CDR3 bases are TGTGCCAGCAGCGCACAGGGCTACGAGCAGTACGTC.

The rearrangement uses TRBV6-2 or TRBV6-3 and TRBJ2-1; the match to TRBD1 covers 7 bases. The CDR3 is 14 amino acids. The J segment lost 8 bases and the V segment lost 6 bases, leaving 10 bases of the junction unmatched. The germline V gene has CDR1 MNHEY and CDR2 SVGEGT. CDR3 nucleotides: TGTGCCAGCAGACTTCCAATTACAGGGGATGAGCAGTTCTTC. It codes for CASRLPITGDEQFF.

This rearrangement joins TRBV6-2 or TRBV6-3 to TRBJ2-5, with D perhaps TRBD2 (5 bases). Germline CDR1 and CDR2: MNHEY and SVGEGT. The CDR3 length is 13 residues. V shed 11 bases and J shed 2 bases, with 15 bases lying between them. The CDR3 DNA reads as TGTGCCGGTTCAACAGCGGAACAAGAGACCCAGTACTTC. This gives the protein CAGSTAEQETQYF.

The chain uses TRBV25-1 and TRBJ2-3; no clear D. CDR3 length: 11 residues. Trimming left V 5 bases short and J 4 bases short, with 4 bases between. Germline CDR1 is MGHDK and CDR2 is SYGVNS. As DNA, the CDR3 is TGTGCCAGCAGTATGTCAGATACGCAGTATTTT. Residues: CASSMSDTQYF.

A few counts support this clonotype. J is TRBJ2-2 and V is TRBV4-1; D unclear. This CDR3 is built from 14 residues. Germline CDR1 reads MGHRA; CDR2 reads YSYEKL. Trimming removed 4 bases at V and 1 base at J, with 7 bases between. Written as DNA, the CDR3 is TGCGCCAGCAGCCTGCATATGAACACCGGGGAGCTGTTTTTT. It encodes CASSLHMNTGELFF.

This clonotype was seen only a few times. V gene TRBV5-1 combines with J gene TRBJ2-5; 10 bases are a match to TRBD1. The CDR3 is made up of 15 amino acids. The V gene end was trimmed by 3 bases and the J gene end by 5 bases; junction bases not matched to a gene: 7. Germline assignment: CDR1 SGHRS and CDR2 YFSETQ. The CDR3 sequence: CASSSGTGDRETQYF. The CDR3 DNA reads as TGCGCCAGCAGCTCAGGGACAGGGGATCGTGAGACCCAGTACTTC.

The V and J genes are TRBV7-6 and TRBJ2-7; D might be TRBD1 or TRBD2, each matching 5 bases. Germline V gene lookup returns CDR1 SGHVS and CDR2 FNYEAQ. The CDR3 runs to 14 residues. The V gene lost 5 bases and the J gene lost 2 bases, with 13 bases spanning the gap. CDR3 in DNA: TGTGCCAGCAGCGAGGGACGCCAACCCTACGAGCAGTACTTC. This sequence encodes CASSEGRQPYEQYF.

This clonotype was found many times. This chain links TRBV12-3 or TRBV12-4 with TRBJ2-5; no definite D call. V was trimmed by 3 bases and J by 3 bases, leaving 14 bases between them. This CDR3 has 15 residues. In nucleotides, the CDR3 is TGTGCCAGCAGTTTTGATCGTTTTAATAAAGAGACCCAGTACTTC. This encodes CASSFDRFNKETQYF.

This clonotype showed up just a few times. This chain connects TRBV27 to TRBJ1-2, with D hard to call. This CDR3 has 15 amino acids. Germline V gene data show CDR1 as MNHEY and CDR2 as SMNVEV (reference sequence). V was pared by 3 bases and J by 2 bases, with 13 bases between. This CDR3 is CASSLGGARNYGYTF. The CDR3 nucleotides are TGTGCCAGCAGTTTGGGCGGAGCACGAAACTATGGCTACACCTTC.

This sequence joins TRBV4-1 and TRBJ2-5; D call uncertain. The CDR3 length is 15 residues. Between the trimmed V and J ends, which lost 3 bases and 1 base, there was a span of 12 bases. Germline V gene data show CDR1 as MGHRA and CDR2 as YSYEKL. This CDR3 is CASSQLRSPQETQYF. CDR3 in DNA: TGCGCCAGCAGCCAGTTGAGGAGCCCCCAAGAGACCCAGTACTTC.

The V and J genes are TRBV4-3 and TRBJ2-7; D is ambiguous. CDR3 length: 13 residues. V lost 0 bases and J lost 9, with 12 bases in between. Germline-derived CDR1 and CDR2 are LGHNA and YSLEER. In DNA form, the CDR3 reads TGCGCCAGCAGCCAAGATGGCCCCCCCGCGCAGTACTTC. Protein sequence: CASSQDGPPAQYF.

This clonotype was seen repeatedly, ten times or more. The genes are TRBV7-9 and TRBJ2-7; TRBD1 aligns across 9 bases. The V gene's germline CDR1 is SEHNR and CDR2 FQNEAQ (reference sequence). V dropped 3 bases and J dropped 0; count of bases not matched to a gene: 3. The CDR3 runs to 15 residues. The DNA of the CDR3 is TGTGCCAGCAGCTTCGAGACAGGGGGCTCCTACGAGCAGTACGTC. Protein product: CASSFETGGSYEQYV.

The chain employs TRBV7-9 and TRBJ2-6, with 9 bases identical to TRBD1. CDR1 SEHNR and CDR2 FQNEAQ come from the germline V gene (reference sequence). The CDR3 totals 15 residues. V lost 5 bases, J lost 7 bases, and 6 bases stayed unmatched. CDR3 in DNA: TGTGCCAGCAGCCCAGGACAGGGGACTGCCAACGTCCTGACTTTC. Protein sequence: CASSPGQGTANVLTF.

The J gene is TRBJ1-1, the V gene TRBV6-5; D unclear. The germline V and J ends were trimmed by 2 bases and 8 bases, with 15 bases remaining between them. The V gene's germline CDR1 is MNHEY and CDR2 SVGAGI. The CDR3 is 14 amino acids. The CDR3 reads CASSYGPGMGEAFF. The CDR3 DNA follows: TGTGCCAGCAGTTACGGGCCCGGGATGGGGGAAGCTTTCTTT.